The present entry profiles one TCR beta chain with its context. The CDR3 has 13 amino acids. Germline V gives CDR1 SEHNR, CDR2 FQNEAQ (reference sequence). The V gene lost 1 base and the J gene lost 0 bases, with 4 bases spanning the gap. Produced via immunoSEQ multiplex PCR; TCRdb's table is partial and in-frame only. The sample has 8,300 or so clones; approximately 65% are singletons. The data originate from a study of neoadjuvant anti-PD-1 for oral cavity cancer. The sample's time point: after neoadjuvant nivolumab, at surgical resection. The chain employs TRBV7-9 and TRBJ2-7; the D is unclear. This material consisted of PBMCs, taken after nivolumab (anti-PD-1) treatment. The receptor's source is a person aged 40 to 85 with oral cavity squamous cell carcinoma. CDR3 protein: CASSLDDSYEQYF. In DNA, the CDR3 is TGTGCCAGCAGCTTAGACGACTCCTACGAGCAGTACTTC.